The rows below give T cell receptor beta chains drawn from one sample of a study of Graves' ophthalmopathy and Graves' hyperthyroidism. One entry per CDR3 protein results from TCRdb running MiXCR on the multiplex PCR reads. Here the sample spans some 360,000 distinct CDR3 sequences, about 18% being singletons. The sample taken for sequencing was peripheral blood. The receptors were sampled from an adult woman with stable Graves' hyperthyroidism. CDR3s include the opening cysteine and the closing phenylalanine or tryptophan. A D gene is named only where the DNA matches it firmly. Where a row states a size, it is once, few, many or the class of an expanded clone; other rows omit it.

j_gene: TRBJ2-7
d_gene: NA
len: 16
v_gene: TRBV6-2/TRBV6-3
abundance: many
CDR3nt: TGTGCCAGCAGTTACAACAGGGACAAATTTTCCTACGAGCAGTACTTC
CDR3aa: CASSYNRDKFSYEQYF

j_gene: TRBJ1-5
d_gene: NA
len: 15
v_gene: TRBV12-3/TRBV12-4
abundance: many
CDR3nt: TGTGCCAGCTCACCGGGGACGAGGGCCCCTGGGTCCCAGCATTTT
CDR3aa: CASSPGTRAPGSQHF

j_gene: TRBJ1-1
d_gene: NA
len: 15
v_gene: TRBV11-2
abundance: many
CDR3nt: TGTGCCAGCAGCCCCCTGGAGGACAGGAACACTGAAGCTTTCTTT
CDR3aa: CASSPLEDRNTEAFF

j_gene: TRBJ1-1
d_gene: TRBD1
len: 17
v_gene: TRBV2
abundance: many
CDR3nt: TGTGCCAGCAGTGAGAGGGGACAGGGGGACCGGGGCACTGAAGCTTTCTTT
CDR3aa: CASSERGQGDRGTEAFF

j_gene: TRBJ2-7
d_gene: TRBD2
len: 13
v_gene: TRBV29-1
abundance: many
CDR3nt: TGCAGCGTTCAACCTAGCGGGCTATACGAGCAGTACTTC
CDR3aa: CSVQPSGLYEQYF

j_gene: TRBJ2-5
d_gene: TRBD1
len: 16
v_gene: TRBV27
abundance: many
CDR3nt: TGTGCCAGCAGCCACCATTGGGGGACAGAGCAAGAGACCCAGTACTTC
CDR3aa: CASSHHWGTEQETQYF

j_gene: TRBJ1-1
d_gene: NA
len: 17
v_gene: TRBV19
abundance: few
CDR3nt: TGTGCCAGTAGTACAATCTGGAGGGGCAACTTGAACACTGAAGCTTTCTTT
CDR3aa: CASSTIWRGNLNTEAFF

j_gene: TRBJ2-7
d_gene: TRBD1
len: 16
v_gene: TRBV7-6
abundance: many
CDR3nt: TGTGCCAGCAGCTTAGAATTCGGACAGGGTGCCTACGAGCAGTACTTC
CDR3aa: CASSLEFGQGAYEQYF

j_gene: TRBJ2-2
d_gene: TRBD2
len: 16
v_gene: TRBV11-2
abundance: many
CDR3nt: TGTGCCAGCAGTCACTTTGGGTTTAGCGGGAACGGGGAGCTGTTTTTT
CDR3aa: CASSHFGFSGNGELFF

j_gene: TRBJ2-4
d_gene: NA
len: 15
v_gene: TRBV28
abundance: many
CDR3nt: TGTGCCAGCAGCACCGGACCGATACACCCAAACATTAAGTACTTC
CDR3aa: CASSTGPIHPNIKYF

j_gene: TRBJ2-7
d_gene: TRBD2
len: 12
v_gene: TRBV12-3/TRBV12-4
abundance: NA
CDR3nt: TGTGCCAGCAGTGGGACTAGCCCCGAGCAGTACTTC
CDR3aa: CASSGTSPEQYF

j_gene: TRBJ2-5
d_gene: TRBD2
len: 14
v_gene: TRBV12-3/TRBV12-4
abundance: NA
CDR3nt: TGTGCCAGCAGCTGGACTAGCGGGAGTGAGACCCAGTACTTC
CDR3aa: CASSWTSGSETQYF

j_gene: TRBJ1-1
d_gene: TRBD1
len: 16
v_gene: TRBV3-1
abundance: few
CDR3nt: TGTGCCAGCAGCCAGTGGGACAGGGGGCCGAACACTGAAGCTTTCTTT
CDR3aa: CASSQWDRGPNTEAFF

j_gene: TRBJ1-1
d_gene: NA
len: 13
v_gene: TRBV12-3/TRBV12-4
abundance: many
CDR3nt: TGTGCCAGCAGTTTTGGGTCGAACACTGAAGCTTTCTTT
CDR3aa: CASSFGSNTEAFF

j_gene: TRBJ2-5
d_gene: NA
len: 13
v_gene: TRBV9
abundance: few
CDR3nt: TGTGCCAGCAGCGTCACAGGGATCGAGACCCAGTACTTC
CDR3aa: CASSVTGIETQYF

j_gene: TRBJ2-2
d_gene: NA
len: 16
v_gene: TRBV11-2
abundance: NA
CDR3nt: TGTGCCAGCAGCCAGACAGAAGGAGGGCCCCCCGGGGAGCTGTTTTTT
CDR3aa: CASSQTEGGPPGELFF

j_gene: TRBJ2-3
d_gene: NA
len: 13
v_gene: TRBV6-2/TRBV6-3
abundance: many
CDR3nt: TGTGCCAGCAGACGCCTTGGGGATGTTACGCAGTATTTT
CDR3aa: CASRRLGDVTQYF

j_gene: TRBJ1-3
d_gene: NA
len: 13
v_gene: TRBV28
abundance: many
CDR3nt: TGTGCCAGCAGGTCAAGCTCTGGAAACACCATATATTTT
CDR3aa: CASRSSSGNTIYF

j_gene: TRBJ1-2
d_gene: NA
len: 13
v_gene: TRBV6-2/TRBV6-3
abundance: many
CDR3nt: TGTGCCAGCACCTTGACAGAGGCCTATGGCTACACCTTC
CDR3aa: CASTLTEAYGYTF

j_gene: TRBJ2-7
d_gene: NA
len: 14
v_gene: TRBV20-1
abundance: many
CDR3nt: TGCAGTGCTCCCGTAGGCGGGAACTCCTACGAGCAGTACTTC
CDR3aa: CSAPVGGNSYEQYF

j_gene: TRBJ2-7
d_gene: NA
len: 9
v_gene: TRBV27
abundance: many
CDR3nt: TGTGCCGGACCGTACGAGCAGTACTTC
CDR3aa: CAGPYEQYF

j_gene: TRBJ2-7
d_gene: TRBD2
len: 16
v_gene: TRBV19
abundance: many
CDR3nt: TGTGCCAGTAGTATAGGCGGGACTAGCGGAGGATACGAGCAGTACTTC
CDR3aa: CASSIGGTSGGYEQYF

j_gene: TRBJ2-7
d_gene: NA
len: 15
v_gene: TRBV6-5
abundance: many
CDR3nt: TGTGCCAGCAGTTACCGGCCTAGCGAGAAATACGAGCAGTACTTC
CDR3aa: CASSYRPSEKYEQYF

j_gene: TRBJ1-6
d_gene: NA
len: 17
v_gene: TRBV4-1
abundance: many
CDR3nt: TGCGCCAGCAGCCAAGATCGGCTGCAGGAGCTAAATTCACCCCTCCACTTT
CDR3aa: CASSQDRLQELNSPLHF

j_gene: TRBJ1-1
d_gene: TRBD1
len: 16
v_gene: TRBV5-1
abundance: few
CDR3nt: TGCGCCAGCAGTTTTTTGACAGGGGAAATGAACACTGAAGCTTTCTTT
CDR3aa: CASSFLTGEMNTEAFF

j_gene: TRBJ1-5
d_gene: TRBD1
len: 16
v_gene: TRBV20-1
abundance: many
CDR3nt: TGCAGTGCTAGAGGGGGACAGGGGCATAGCAATCAGCCCCAGCATTTT
CDR3aa: CSARGGQGHSNQPQHF

j_gene: TRBJ2-4
d_gene: NA
len: 13
v_gene: TRBV20-1
abundance: many
CDR3nt: TGCAGTGCTAGTGGTAGGGAGGTTAGAATTCAGTACTTC
CDR3aa: CSASGREVRIQYF

j_gene: TRBJ2-5
d_gene: TRBD1
len: 15
v_gene: TRBV6-5
abundance: once
CDR3nt: TGTGCCAGCAGTTACCGGGGACAGGGAGGAGAGACCCAGTACTTC
CDR3aa: CASSYRGQGGETQYF

j_gene: TRBJ2-7
d_gene: TRBD1
len: 15
v_gene: TRBV27
abundance: NA
CDR3nt: TGTGCCAGCAGTTGGACAGGAAATGGGTTATACGAGCAGTACTTC
CDR3aa: CASSWTGNGLYEQYF

j_gene: TRBJ2-2
d_gene: TRBD2
len: 19
v_gene: TRBV15
abundance: many
CDR3nt: TGTGCCACCAGCAGAGATCAGGCTAGCGGGAGTCGGGCCACCGGGGAGCTGTTTTTT
CDR3aa: CATSRDQASGSRATGELFF

j_gene: TRBJ2-5
d_gene: NA
len: 17
v_gene: TRBV3-1
abundance: many
CDR3nt: TGTGCCAGCAGCCCAAGGACAGGGAGGGGTATGTCGGAGACCCAGTACTTC
CDR3aa: CASSPRTGRGMSETQYF

j_gene: TRBJ2-5
d_gene: TRBD2
len: 18
v_gene: TRBV4-3
abundance: NA
CDR3nt: TGCGCCAGCAGCCAAGGCGGTGTGGCTAGCGGGAGCCAAGAGACCCAGTACTTC
CDR3aa: CASSQGGVASGSQETQYF

j_gene: TRBJ1-1
d_gene: NA
len: 12
v_gene: TRBV19
abundance: many
CDR3nt: TGTGCCAGTAGTATATGGAGTACTGAAGCTTTCTTT
CDR3aa: CASSIWSTEAFF

j_gene: TRBJ1-1
d_gene: NA
len: 14
v_gene: TRBV19
abundance: once
CDR3nt: TGTGCCAGTACGCTACGCGGACGGGCGTTGGTAGCTTTCTTT
CDR3aa: CASTLRGRALVAFF

j_gene: TRBJ2-7
d_gene: NA
len: 12
v_gene: TRBV30
abundance: many
CDR3nt: TGTGCCTGGAGCCCAGGGTTCGGCGAGCAGTACTTC
CDR3aa: CAWSPGFGEQYF

j_gene: TRBJ1-1
d_gene: TRBD1
len: 14
v_gene: TRBV10-3
abundance: few
CDR3nt: TGTGCCATCAGTGGGGGGACAGATCCCACTGAAGCTTTCTTT
CDR3aa: CAISGGTDPTEAFF

j_gene: TRBJ2-7
d_gene: TRBD1
len: 15
v_gene: TRBV12-3/TRBV12-4
abundance: many
CDR3nt: TGTGCCAGCAGACCCGGGACAGGACCGTCCTACGAGCAGTACTTC
CDR3aa: CASRPGTGPSYEQYF

j_gene: TRBJ2-7
d_gene: NA
len: 14
v_gene: TRBV4-3
abundance: NA
CDR3nt: TGCGCCAGCAGCCAAGTGCAAAGGCCCTACGAGCAGTACTTC
CDR3aa: CASSQVQRPYEQYF

j_gene: TRBJ2-7
d_gene: TRBD2
len: 16
v_gene: TRBV27
abundance: many
CDR3nt: TGTGCCAGCAGTTTATCGTCGCTAGCGGGAATCTACGAGCAGTACTTC
CDR3aa: CASSLSSLAGIYEQYF

j_gene: TRBJ2-6
d_gene: NA
len: 16
v_gene: TRBV5-6
abundance: few
CDR3nt: TGTGCCAGCAGCTTGGCAGTGGACTCTGGGGCCAACGTCCTGACTTTC
CDR3aa: CASSLAVDSGANVLTF

j_gene: TRBJ2-7
d_gene: NA
len: 17
v_gene: TRBV30
abundance: NA
CDR3nt: TGTGCCTGGAGTTTCCCCCGGACGGCCCTACCTATCTACGAGCAGTACTTC
CDR3aa: CAWSFPRTALPIYEQYF

j_gene: TRBJ2-5
d_gene: NA
len: 16
v_gene: TRBV10-3
abundance: many
CDR3nt: TGTGCCATCAGTGACTCCGGGAATTCCGGCCAAGAGACCCAGTACTTC
CDR3aa: CAISDSGNSGQETQYF

j_gene: TRBJ2-7
d_gene: NA
len: 15
v_gene: TRBV20-1
abundance: once
CDR3nt: TGCAGTGCTCCCACGGGACCGCGAAGCTCCTACGAGCAGTACTTC
CDR3aa: CSAPTGPRSSYEQYF

j_gene: TRBJ1-1
d_gene: NA
len: 13
v_gene: TRBV12-5
abundance: many
CDR3nt: TGTGCTAGTGGTTTGGGACAGGTAATTGAAGCTTTCTTT
CDR3aa: CASGLGQVIEAFF

j_gene: TRBJ1-5
d_gene: TRBD1
len: 14
v_gene: TRBV20-1
abundance: many
CDR3nt: TGCAGTGCTAGAACGGGACAGAGTACGCAGCCCCAGCATTTT
CDR3aa: CSARTGQSTQPQHF

j_gene: TRBJ2-5
d_gene: TRBD2
len: 13
v_gene: TRBV20-1
abundance: many
CDR3nt: TGCAGTGTCTCTGGACTAGCCGGGGAGACCCAGTACTTC
CDR3aa: CSVSGLAGETQYF

j_gene: TRBJ2-7
d_gene: TRBD2
len: 12
v_gene: TRBV29-1
abundance: many
CDR3nt: TGCAGCGTGCTAGCGGATTCCTACGAGCAGTACTTC
CDR3aa: CSVLADSYEQYF

j_gene: TRBJ1-3
d_gene: NA
len: 13
v_gene: TRBV2
abundance: many
CDR3nt: TGTGCCAGCATATTTAACTCTGGAAACACCATATATTTT
CDR3aa: CASIFNSGNTIYF

j_gene: TRBJ2-7
d_gene: NA
len: 12
v_gene: TRBV2
abundance: many
CDR3nt: TGTGCCAGCAGTGTCCTATTGGGAGAGCAGTACTTC
CDR3aa: CASSVLLGEQYF

j_gene: TRBJ1-2
d_gene: TRBD1
len: 13
v_gene: TRBV29-1
abundance: NA
CDR3nt: TGCAGCGTAGCAAGGACAGGGATCTATGGCTACACCTTC
CDR3aa: CSVARTGIYGYTF

j_gene: TRBJ2-4
d_gene: NA
len: 17
v_gene: TRBV7-2
abundance: NA
CDR3nt: TGTGCCAGCAGCTTAGTTAGTATCGGGGCCCGAGGTGACATTCAGTACTTC
CDR3aa: CASSLVSIGARGDIQYF

j_gene: TRBJ2-7
d_gene: TRBD2
len: 19
v_gene: TRBV7-8
abundance: many
CDR3nt: TGTGCCAGCAGCAAACGACAGGGACTAGCGGGAGAATCTTACTACGAGCAGTACTTC
CDR3aa: CASSKRQGLAGESYYEQYF

j_gene: TRBJ2-7
d_gene: NA
len: 16
v_gene: TRBV6-2/TRBV6-3
abundance: many
CDR3nt: TGTGCCAGCAGTTACGCCCTCGACTGGGGTTCCTACGAGCAGTACTTC
CDR3aa: CASSYALDWGSYEQYF

j_gene: TRBJ2-7
d_gene: TRBD2
len: 15
v_gene: TRBV7-3
abundance: many
CDR3nt: TGTGCCAGCAGCTTAACCCGGACTAGCAGCTACGAGCAGTACTTC
CDR3aa: CASSLTRTSSYEQYF

j_gene: TRBJ1-1
d_gene: NA
len: 11
v_gene: TRBV6-1
abundance: NA
CDR3nt: TGTGCCAGCACCGACAGTATTGGAGCTTTCTTT
CDR3aa: CASTDSIGAFF

j_gene: TRBJ1-5
d_gene: NA
len: 14
v_gene: TRBV6-1
abundance: many
CDR3nt: TGTGCCAGCAGGGAAAGGGGGGATAGTAAGCCCCAGCATTTT
CDR3aa: CASRERGDSKPQHF

j_gene: TRBJ2-7
d_gene: TRBD1
len: 14
v_gene: TRBV12-3/TRBV12-4
abundance: NA
CDR3nt: TGTGCCAGCAGTTTCTGGGACAGGAGGAACGAGCAGTACTTC
CDR3aa: CASSFWDRRNEQYF

j_gene: TRBJ2-2
d_gene: NA
len: 15
v_gene: TRBV6-1
abundance: NA
CDR3nt: TGTGCCAGCAGTGAAGGAATAGGGCTCACCGGGGAGCTGTTTTTT
CDR3aa: CASSEGIGLTGELFF

j_gene: TRBJ1-2
d_gene: NA
len: 14
v_gene: TRBV5-1
abundance: many
CDR3nt: TGCGCCAGCAGCTTGGATTCTGCTGGAGGCGGCTACACCTTC
CDR3aa: CASSLDSAGGGYTF

j_gene: TRBJ1-1
d_gene: NA
len: 15
v_gene: TRBV19
abundance: many
CDR3nt: TGTGCCAGTAGTCCCATGGAGGTTATGAACACTGAAGCTTTCTTT
CDR3aa: CASSPMEVMNTEAFF